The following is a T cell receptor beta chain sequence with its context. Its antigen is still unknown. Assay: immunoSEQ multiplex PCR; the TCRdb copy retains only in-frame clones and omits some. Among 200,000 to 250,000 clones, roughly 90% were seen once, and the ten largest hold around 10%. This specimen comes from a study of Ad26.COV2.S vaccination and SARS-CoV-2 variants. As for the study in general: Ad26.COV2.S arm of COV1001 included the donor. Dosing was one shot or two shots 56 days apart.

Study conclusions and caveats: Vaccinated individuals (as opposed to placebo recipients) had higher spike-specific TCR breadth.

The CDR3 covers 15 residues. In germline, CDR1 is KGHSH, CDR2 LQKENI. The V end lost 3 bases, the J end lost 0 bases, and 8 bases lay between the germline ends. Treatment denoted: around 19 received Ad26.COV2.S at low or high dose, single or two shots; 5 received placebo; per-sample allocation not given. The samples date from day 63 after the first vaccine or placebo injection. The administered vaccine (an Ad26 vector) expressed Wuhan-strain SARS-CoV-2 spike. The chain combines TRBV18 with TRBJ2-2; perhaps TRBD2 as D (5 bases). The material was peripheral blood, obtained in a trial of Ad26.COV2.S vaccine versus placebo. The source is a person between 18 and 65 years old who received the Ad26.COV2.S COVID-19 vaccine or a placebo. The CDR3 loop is CASSPTSSNTGELFF. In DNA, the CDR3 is TGTGCCAGCTCACCTACTAGTTCGAACACCGGGGAGCTGTTTTTT. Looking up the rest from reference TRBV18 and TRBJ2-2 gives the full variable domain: NAGVMQNPRHLVRRRGQEARLRCSPMKGHSHVYWYRQLPEEGLKFMVYLQKENIIDESGMPKERFSAEFPKEGPSILRIQQVVRGDSAAYFCASSPTSSNTGELFFGEGSRLTVL.